This T cell receptor (beta chain) derives from a study of blood T cell repertoires in COVID-19. Turning to the study itself: The United States, Italy and Spain provided the acute and convalescent COVID-19 samples.

From germline, CDR1 is SGHRS and CDR2 YFSETQ. The V end lost 0 bases, the J end lost 5 bases, and 14 bases lay between the germline ends. This CDR3 has 16 residues. The assay was immunoSEQ multiplex PCR, and TCRdb's table has in-frame clones only and misses some. This table holds 250,000 to 300,000 clones, around 90% found once. Cohort allocation depended upon clinical history that participants reported. The clonotype comes from a woman younger than 45 who had recovered from COVID-19. The source material was PBMCs or T cells enriched from blood (not recorded which). The chain links TRBV5-1 to TRBJ2-2, with a weak D call TRBD2 (5 bases). CDR3 in DNA: TGCGCCAGCAGCTTGGGCCTTCGGGGTAGGACCGGGGAGCTGTTTTTT. Its protein is CASSLGLRGRTGELFF.